Listed below are T cell receptor beta chains from one sample, sequenced in a study of vaccination and CD4 T cells after COVID-19. MiXCR, run by TCRdb on the PCR reads, gives a single entry per CDR3 protein. The sample lists several thousand distinct CDR3 sequences, about 32% occurring once. For these receptors, no antigen is known. This specimen consisted of CD4+ T cells from blood, cultured in vitro, obtained after SARS-CoV-2 vaccination. These receptors all come from a human donor who had recovered from COVID-19. The conserved cysteine and the conserved F or W are not part of the CDR3 here.

V gene: TRBV28
J gene: TRBJ2-7
CDR3 protein: ASSTGTGRSYEQY

V gene: TRBV20-1
J gene: TRBJ2-3
CDR3 protein: SAKGTSKFSDTQY

V gene: TRBV15
J gene: TRBJ1-1
CDR3 protein: ATLLTGRYGQNTEAF

V gene: TRBV7-9
J gene: TRBJ2-6
CDR3 protein: ASRSSSSGANVLT

V gene: TRBV4-3
J gene: TRBJ1-1
CDR3 protein: AGSQYLNTEAF

V gene: TRBV7-3
J gene: TRBJ2-1
CDR3 protein: ASSPEGTGYNEQF

V gene: TRBV6-1
J gene: TRBJ1-5
CDR3 protein: ASRVSNQPQH

V gene: TRBV11-2
J gene: TRBJ2-7
CDR3 protein: ASTPPSRGAYEQY

V gene: TRBV2
J gene: TRBJ2-5
CDR3 protein: ASNRLAGAETQY

V gene: TRBV12-3/TRBV12-4
J gene: TRBJ2-7
CDR3 protein: ASSRRGGRADAPYEQY

V gene: TRBV20-1
J gene: TRBJ2-5
CDR3 protein: SAGTGVGKTQY

V gene: TRBV20-1
J gene: TRBJ1-5
CDR3 protein: SAGGGAYSNQPQH

V gene: TRBV4-1
J gene: TRBJ2-3
CDR3 protein: ASSSRTSGGAGDTQY

V gene: TRBV4-1
J gene: TRBJ2-7
CDR3 protein: ASSQDRTQQY